These 17 T cell receptor beta chains were sequenced from one sample in a study of blood T cell repertoires in COVID-19. The repertoire was sequenced with immunoSEQ multiplex PCR; TCRdb's copy has only in-frame clones and lacks some. In the table there are roughly 250,000 clones, more than 80% of which are singletons. Source material: peripheral blood. These receptor sequences come from a woman between 40 and 50 years old with acute or convalescent COVID-19.

The chain joins TRBV27 to TRBJ2-5; the D is unclear. The CDR3 runs 13 residues. V was pared by 6 bases and J by 4 bases, with 12 bases between. Germline loops: CDR1 MNHEY, CDR2 SMNVEV (reference sequence). In DNA, the CDR3 is TGTGCCAGCAGCCTAGGTCTGCGAGAGACCCAGTACTTC. Its translation: CASSLGLRETQYF.

The chain employs TRBV18 and TRBJ1-1; D is ambiguous. This CDR3 region has 13 residues. Germline-derived CDR1 and CDR2 are KGHSH and LQKENI. Between the trimmed V and J ends, which lost 5 bases and 7 bases, there was a span of 14 bases. CDR3 protein: CASSTTEGSEAFF. In DNA form, the CDR3 reads TGTGCCAGCTCAACTACGGAGGGCAGTGAAGCTTTCTTT.

The chain joins TRBV5-1 to TRBJ1-1; TRBD1 matches 10 bases. J gave up 0 bases and V 4 bases, and 3 bases lay outside the gene matches. The CDR3 runs 15 residues. Germline V gene data show CDR1 as SGHRS and CDR2 as YFSETQ. Here the CDR3 DNA reads TGCGCCAGCAGCCAGGGACAGGGGTTGAACACTGAAGCTTTCTTT. It specifies CASSQGQGLNTEAFF.

J is TRBJ2-6 and V is TRBV9, with TRBD1 matching over 12 bases. The CDR3 length is 17 residues. The germline V gene encodes CDR1 SGDLS and CDR2 YYNGEE. The V and J ends lost 3 bases and 4 bases, in that order; junction bases with no gene match: 5. CDR3: CASSGRDRGPGANVLTF. DNA of the CDR3: TGTGCCAGCAGCGGTCGGGACAGGGGGCCAGGGGCCAACGTCCTGACTTTC. Drawing the rest from reference TRBV9 and TRBJ2-6, the complete variable domain is DSGVTQTPKHLITATGQRVTLRCSPRSGDLSVYWYQQSLDQGLQFLIQYYNGEERAKGNILERFSAQQFPDLHSELNLSSLELGDSALYFCASSGRDRGPGANVLTFGAGSRLTVL.

The J gene is TRBJ2-2, the V gene TRBV6-5, with a weak D call TRBD2 (6 bases). This CDR3 region has 13 residues. Germline CDR1 and CDR2: MNHEY and SVGAGI. The germline V and J ends were trimmed by 6 bases and 5 bases, with 10 bases remaining between them. The CDR3 DNA reads TGTGCCAGCAGCACACGGGGGACCGGGGAGCTGTTTTTT. Protein: CASSTRGTGELFF.

The chain carries TRBV19 and TRBJ1-2; TRBD1 matches at 8 bases. The junction had 12 bases not matched to a gene; V was cut back by 4 bases and J by 8 bases. This CDR3 region has 15 residues. Germline V gene lookup returns CDR1 LNHDA and CDR2 SQIVND (reference sequence). CDR3: CASSKRQGSVGGYTF. Here the CDR3 DNA reads TGTGCCAGTAGTAAGAGACAGGGGAGCGTAGGCGGCTACACCTTC.

This clone was detected once. The genes are TRBV5-1 and TRBJ1-6; maybe TRBD1 (5 bases). V lost 4 bases, J lost 5 bases, and 16 bases lay in between. Looked up from germline, CDR1 is SGHRS and CDR2 is YFSETQ. The CDR3 runs 16 residues. The CDR3 loop reads CASSHALQGNNSPLHF. The CDR3 DNA reads as TGCGCCAGCAGCCATGCCTTGCAGGGCAATAATTCACCCCTCCACTTT.

The chain couples TRBV7-9 to TRBJ2-4; weak D call: TRBD1 (5 bases). In germline, CDR1 is SEHNR, CDR2 FQNEAQ (reference sequence). There are 13 residues in the CDR3. V dropped 3 bases and J dropped 9 bases, with 12 bases sitting between them. The CDR3, as DNA: TGTGCCAGCAGCTTCCCAGGGTGGGGCATTCAGTACTTC. Amino acids: CASSFPGWGIQYF.

This chain uses TRBV6-5 with TRBJ1-3, with a tentative D call TRBD1 (6 bases). The germline CDR1 and CDR2 sequences are MNHEY and SVGAGI. Between the trimmed V and J ends, which lost 2 bases and 0 bases, there was a span of 8 bases. The CDR3 spans 15 residues. CDR3 sequence reads: CASSYDRNSGNTIYF. Written as DNA, the CDR3 is TGTGCCAGCAGTTACGACAGGAACTCTGGAAACACCATATATTTT.

J is TRBJ2-5 and V is TRBV25-1; TRBD2 matches 11 bases. Germline CDR1 MGHDK, CDR2 SYGVNS. Trimming cost V 5 bases and J 5 bases; bases outside gene matches: 4. The CDR3 has 14 residues. DNA of the CDR3: TGTGCCAGCAGTTTAGCGGGGGGGGAGGAGACCCAGTACTTC. It is translated as CASSLAGGEETQYF.

The chain links TRBV19 to TRBJ1-1; D call uncertain. CDR3 length equals 14 residues. Germline V gene lookup returns CDR1 LNHDA and CDR2 SQIVND (reference sequence). Trimming left V 3 bases short and J 4 bases short, with 12 bases between. CDR3 region: CASSITPTGTEAFF. For the CDR3, the DNA is TGTGCCAGTAGTATTACCCCAACGGGCACTGAAGCTTTCTTT.

The chain joins TRBV2 to TRBJ2-1, with 11 bases matching TRBD2. After removal of 6 bases from V and 3 bases from J, the junction contained 4 bases not matched to a gene. Germline V gives CDR1 SNHLY, CDR2 FYNNEI. This CDR3 contains 15 residues. Here the CDR3 DNA reads TGTGCCAGCAGCGCCACTAGCGGGGGCTACAATGAGCAGTTCTTC. This sequence encodes CASSATSGGYNEQFF.

This clone was seen a few times. The chain combines TRBV5-1 with TRBJ2-5, with D maybe TRBD2 (5 bases). In germline, CDR1 is SGHRS, CDR2 YFSETQ. This CDR3 is 15 amino acids long. V shed 3 bases and J shed 2 bases, with 14 bases lying between them. The DNA of the CDR3 is TGCGCCAGCAGCTCTATGGGAGCCTTACAAGAGACCCAGTACTTC. Translation: CASSSMGALQETQYF.

The chain has TRBV11-2 and TRBJ2-1; 8 positions match TRBD2. CDR3 size: 17 residues. Per the germline V gene, CDR1 is SGHAT and CDR2 is FQNNGV. With 0 bases clipped from V and 5 bases from J, the junction kept 9 bases outside the gene matches. The CDR3 coding sequence is TGTGCCAGCAGCTTAGAGGTCACGGGGGGGTGGAACAATGAGCAGTTCTTC. It codes for CASSLEVTGGWNNEQFF.

This clone showed up just once. This same CDR3 is encoded by further DNA sequences in the sample. This sequence joins TRBV2 and TRBJ1-5, with TRBD1 as a possible D gene (6 bases). CDR1 is SNHLY, CDR2 FYNNEI, per germline. The CDR3 is 14 residues long. V was trimmed by 1 base and J by 7 bases, leaving 11 bases between them. The CDR3: CASSEDRVRQPQHF. CDR3 bases: TGTGCCAGCAGTGAAGACAGGGTTAGGCAGCCCCAGCATTTT.

The V call is TRBV4-1, the J call TRBJ2-2, with 8 bases fitting TRBD2. From germline, CDR1 is MGHRA and CDR2 YSYEKL. The CDR3 sequence is 16 residues long. V shed 3 bases and J 4 bases; nucleotides not matched to a gene: 7. CDR3 sequence reads: CASSQGRGGRTGELFF. The DNA of the CDR3 is TGCGCCAGCAGCCAGGGCCGGGGGGGGCGCACCGGGGAGCTGTTTTTT.

This chain connects TRBV6-5 to TRBJ1-5; D is ambiguous. Germline-derived CDR1 and CDR2 are MNHEY and SVGAGI. V lost 6 bases and J 0 bases, leaving 6 bases between the germline ends. This CDR3 has 13 amino acids. In DNA, the CDR3 is TGTGCCAGCAGCCGCTATAGCAATCAGCCCCAGCATTTT. Encoded protein: CASSRYSNQPQHF.